A selection of T cell receptor beta chains follows, all from one sample in a study of blood T cells in healthy people across ages. TCRdb re-called the 5' RACE reads through MiXCR, storing one row per CDR3 protein. The repertoire consists of over 950,000 distinct CDR3 sequences, with 51% occurring once and the leading ten covering about 22%. Sequenced input: blood. The origin of the receptors is a woman aged 55-69 years in good health. Each CDR3 is given with its conserved first and last residue. The D gene is left open where the match is weak. Part of the rows lack a size; the others show once, few, many or a class for expanded clones.

CASSLKGGSTDTQYF,TGTGCCAGCAGCTTAAAAGGGGGAAGCACAGATACGCAGTATTTT,15,TRBJ2-3,TRBV11-2,.,.
CASSKLSGSPSYEQYF,TGTGCCAGCAGTAAGCTTAGCGGATCTCCTTCCTACGAGCAGTACTTC,16,TRBJ2-7,TRBV6-1,.,many
CASREGSGPYNEQFF,TGCGCCAGCAGAGAGGGTAGCGGGCCTTACAATGAGCAGTTCTTC,15,TRBJ2-1,TRBV5-1,TRBD2,.
CASSPGQGSFGYTF,TGTGCCAGCAGTCCCGGACAGGGTAGTTTCGGCTACACCTTC,14,TRBJ1-2,TRBV2,TRBD1,few
CASSLFPLAGDRNEQFF,TGTGCCAGCAGTTTATTCCCCCTAGCGGGAGATCGGAATGAGCAGTTCTTC,17,TRBJ2-1,TRBV27,TRBD2,.
CASSLVARQETDTQYF,TGCGCCAGCAGCTTGGTAGCGCGACAGGAGACAGATACGCAGTATTTT,16,TRBJ2-3,TRBV5-1,.,.
CASSLGGIITDTQYF,TGTGCCAGTAGCTTAGGGGGGATAATCACAGATACGCAGTATTTT,15,TRBJ2-3,TRBV7-2,.,few
CSARRQGANTEAFF,TGCAGTGCTAGAAGACAGGGGGCGAACACTGAAGCTTTCTTT,14,TRBJ1-1,TRBV20-1,TRBD1,many
CASSLEGQWGRPLGLSYEQYF,TGTGCCAGCAGCTTAGAGGGACAATGGGGTAGGCCCCTGGGACTTTCCTACGAGCAGTACTTC,21,TRBJ2-7,TRBV11-2,.,.
CASRSDSISEQYF,TGTGCCAGCAGATCGGACAGCATCTCCGAGCAGTACTTC,13,TRBJ2-7,TRBV28,.,.
CASSQQLAGPEQYF,TGCGCCAGCAGCCAACAACTAGCGGGTCCCGAGCAGTACTTC,14,TRBJ2-7,TRBV4-1,TRBD2,few
CASSQEEPGFEQFF,TGCGCCAGCAGCCAAGAGGAGCCCGGCTTTGAGCAGTTCTTC,14,TRBJ2-1,TRBV4-3,.,.
CSAREGGMGFEQYF,TGCAGTGCTAGAGAGGGCGGGATGGGGTTCGAGCAGTACTTC,14,TRBJ2-7,TRBV20-1,.,many
CASSLGTGDPAGEKLFF,TGTGCCAGCAGCCTCGGGACAGGGGACCCGGCGGGGGAAAAACTGTTTTTT,17,TRBJ1-4,TRBV4-2,TRBD1,.
CASSLRAGEGDEQFF,TGTGCCAGCAGTTTACGGGCGGGAGAGGGCGATGAGCAGTTCTTC,15,TRBJ2-1,TRBV28,TRBD2,.
CASSSRLQGALTYEQYF,TGTGCCAGCAGCTCCCGCCTACAGGGGGCCCTCACCTACGAGCAGTACTTC,17,TRBJ2-7,TRBV7-2,TRBD1,.
CASSHLGWGSTDTQYF,TGCGCCAGCAGCCATTTGGGGTGGGGTAGTACAGATACGCAGTATTTT,16,TRBJ2-3,TRBV4-1,.,.
CASSDDRVEAFF,TGTGCCAGCAGTGACGACAGAGTGGAAGCTTTCTTT,12,TRBJ1-1,TRBV2,.,.
CSVGDSVKDTQYF,TGCAGCGTTGGGGACAGTGTGAAAGATACGCAGTATTTT,13,TRBJ2-3,TRBV29-1,TRBD1,many
CASSLRTVETQYF,TGTGCCAGCAGTTTACGGACAGTCGAGACCCAGTACTTC,13,TRBJ2-5,TRBV12-3/TRBV12-4,.,.
CSVAGNNYGYTF,TGCAGCGTTGCTGGGAACAACTATGGCTACACCTTC,12,TRBJ1-2,TRBV29-1,.,.
CASSQLAGEPYEQYF,TGTGCCAGCAGCCAACTAGCGGGGGAACCCTACGAGCAGTACTTC,15,TRBJ2-7,TRBV7-9,TRBD2,few
CATSRDTGGRQPQHF,TGTGCCACCAGCAGAGATACCGGCGGTAGGCAGCCCCAGCATTTT,15,TRBJ1-5,TRBV15,.,few
CASSVGTTPNYGYTF,TGTGCCAGCAGCGTAGGGACAACCCCTAACTATGGCTACACCTTC,15,TRBJ1-2,TRBV9,.,few
CASSYSRLDLTDTQYF,TGTGCCAGCAGTTACTCGAGACTTGATCTCACAGATACGCAGTATTTT,16,TRBJ2-3,TRBV6-2/TRBV6-3,.,.
CSVGAGVNYGYTF,TGCAGCGTTGGGGCGGGGGTCAACTATGGCTACACCTTC,13,TRBJ1-2,TRBV29-1,.,few
CSVEDKDYEQYF,TGCAGCGTTGAAGATAAAGACTACGAGCAGTACTTC,12,TRBJ2-7,TRBV29-1,.,few
CATSWTSGTYEQFF,TGTGCCACCAGCTGGACTAGCGGGACCTATGAGCAGTTCTTC,14,TRBJ2-1,TRBV15,TRBD2,.
CASSLQGPGTGLEKLFF,TGTGCCAGCAGCTTACAGGGACCCGGGACAGGGCTTGAAAAACTGTTTTTT,17,TRBJ1-4,TRBV7-2,TRBD1,.
CASKGDLWGSGEQFF,TGTGCCAGCAAGGGGGACCTTTGGGGTTCTGGTGAGCAGTTCTTC,15,TRBJ2-1,TRBV6-4,.,few
CASSQDSGRGGYTF,TGTGCCAGCAGCCAAGATTCTGGGCGAGGAGGCTACACCTTC,14,TRBJ1-2,TRBV14,.,.
CASSYRLGQSGAYEQYF,TGTGCCAGCAGTTACCGGCTTGGACAGAGCGGCGCCTACGAGCAGTACTTC,17,TRBJ2-7,TRBV6-2/TRBV6-3,.,.
CASSLDGTSTDTQYF,TGTGCCAGCAGCCTAGACGGGACTAGCACAGATACGCAGTATTTT,15,TRBJ2-3,TRBV11-2,.,.
CASSQDRPSRYNEQYF,TGCGCCAGCAGCCAAGATCGACCGAGCAGGTACAATGAGCAGTACTTC,16,TRBJ2-7,TRBV4-1,.,.
CASSPGRGVVEVQFF,TGTGCCAGCAGCCCCGGGCGGGGCGTCGTTGAGGTGCAGTTCTTC,15,TRBJ2-1,TRBV5-6,.,.
CASSLNSGTGGVGANVLTF,TGTGCCAGCAGCTTAAACTCCGGGACAGGGGGCGTTGGGGCCAACGTCCTGACTTTC,19,TRBJ2-6,TRBV7-3,TRBD1,few
CASGTWVSDEQYF,TGTGCCAGCGGAACTTGGGTGTCGGACGAGCAGTACTTC,13,TRBJ2-7,TRBV3-1,.,few
CASSYSGTGGNEAFF,TGTGCCAGCAGTTACTCTGGGACAGGGGGCAATGAAGCTTTCTTT,15,TRBJ1-1,TRBV6-5,TRBD1,.
CSAIFSSHEQYF,TGCAGTGCTATTTTTAGCTCCCACGAGCAGTACTTC,12,TRBJ2-7,TRBV20-1,.,few
CASSFISGSYNEQFF,TGTGCCAGCAGTTTTATAAGCGGGTCCTACAATGAGCAGTTCTTC,15,TRBJ2-1,TRBV28,.,few
CATSNLAYEQYF,TGTGCCACCAGCAACTTGGCCTACGAGCAGTACTTC,12,TRBJ2-7,TRBV15,.,.
CASSVLQADTQYF,TGTGCCAGCAGTGTGCTCCAGGCAGATACGCAGTATTTT,13,TRBJ2-3,TRBV2,.,.
CASKLPGGNDEQYF,TGCGCCAGCAAATTACCCGGCGGGAACGACGAGCAGTACTTC,14,TRBJ2-7,TRBV10-2,.,few
CASSAHGGTADPNEQFF,TGTGCCAGCAGCGCCCACGGCGGGACTGCCGATCCCAATGAGCAGTTCTTC,17,TRBJ2-1,TRBV9,.,few
CASSPQVGQFF,TGTGCCAGCAGCCCTCAGGTAGGGCAGTTCTTC,11,TRBJ2-1,TRBV7-2,.,few
CASSVGIANYGYTF,TGTGCCAGCAGTGTTGGAATTGCGAACTATGGCTACACCTTC,14,TRBJ1-2,TRBV12-3/TRBV12-4,.,once
CSVERQSTGQIGYTF,TGCAGCGTTGAACGGCAATCCACAGGGCAAATCGGCTACACCTTC,15,TRBJ1-2,TRBV29-1,.,.
CASSPTGGHSYNEQFF,TGTGCCAGCAGCCCGACAGGGGGTCACTCCTACAATGAGCAGTTCTTC,16,TRBJ2-1,TRBV7-9,TRBD1,.
CASSFLGRTSGANVLTF,TGTGCCAGCAGTTTCTTGGGGAGGACGAGCGGGGCCAACGTCCTGACTTTC,17,TRBJ2-6,TRBV27,.,.
CASLRTGASSGKFF,TGTGCCAGTTTGAGGACAGGGGCCTCTTCGGGGAAGTTCTTC,14,TRBJ2-1,TRBV28,TRBD1,.
CASSEGIPYEQYF,TGTGCCAGCAGTGAAGGTATCCCCTACGAGCAGTACTTC,13,TRBJ2-7,TRBV6-1,.,few
CASSFSTGKQPQHF,TGTGCCAGCAGCTTCTCCACAGGCAAGCAGCCCCAGCATTTT,14,TRBJ1-5,TRBV7-2,.,.
CSAGLAGGSYEQYF,TGCAGTGCTGGTCTAGCGGGAGGTAGTTACGAGCAGTACTTC,14,TRBJ2-7,TRBV20-1,TRBD2,.
CSARIPTASPRGYTF,TGCAGTGCTAGGATCCCGACAGCCAGCCCTCGGGGCTACACCTTC,15,TRBJ1-2,TRBV20-1,.,few
CASRKAGQGETQYF,TGCGCCAGCCGGAAGGCTGGGCAGGGCGAGACCCAGTACTTC,14,TRBJ2-5,TRBV5-1,.,many
CASLRVPNTEAFF,TGTGCCAGCCTTAGGGTACCCAACACTGAAGCTTTCTTT,13,TRBJ1-1,TRBV28,.,.